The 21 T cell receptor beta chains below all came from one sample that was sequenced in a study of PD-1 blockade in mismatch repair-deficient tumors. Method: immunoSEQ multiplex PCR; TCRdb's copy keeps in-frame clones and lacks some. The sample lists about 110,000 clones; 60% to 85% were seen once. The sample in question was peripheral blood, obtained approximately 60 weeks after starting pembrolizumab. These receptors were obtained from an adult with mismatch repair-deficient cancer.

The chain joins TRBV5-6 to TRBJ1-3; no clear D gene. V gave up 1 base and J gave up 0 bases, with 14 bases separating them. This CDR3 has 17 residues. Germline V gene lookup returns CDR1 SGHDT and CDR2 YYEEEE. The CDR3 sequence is CASSLIPFRNSGNTIYF. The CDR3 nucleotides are TGTGCCAGCAGCTTGATCCCGTTCCGTAACTCTGGAAACACCATATATTTT.

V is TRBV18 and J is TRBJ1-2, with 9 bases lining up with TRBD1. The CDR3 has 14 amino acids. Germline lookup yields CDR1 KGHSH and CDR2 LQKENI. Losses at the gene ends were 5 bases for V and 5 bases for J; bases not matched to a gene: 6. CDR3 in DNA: TGTGCCAGCTCAGAGGAACAGGGGGCGTATGGCTACACCTTC. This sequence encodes CASSEEQGAYGYTF.

The CDR3 is CASSRMAANPYEQYF. The CDR3 DNA is TGCGCCAGCAGCCGGATGGCGGCTAACCCTTACGAGCAGTACTTC. The V gene is TRBV4-3, the J gene TRBJ2-7; no clear D. Per the germline V gene, CDR1 is LGHNA and CDR2 is YSLEER. The CDR3 has 15 residues. V dropped 4 bases and J dropped 4 bases, with 17 bases sitting between them.

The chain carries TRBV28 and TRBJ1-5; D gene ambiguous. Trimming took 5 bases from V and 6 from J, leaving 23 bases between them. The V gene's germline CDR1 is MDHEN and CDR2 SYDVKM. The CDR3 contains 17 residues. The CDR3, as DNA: TGTGCCAGCAGTACCCAGATCACCATAAAGCGCGGTCAGCCCCAGCATTTT. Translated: CASSTQITIKRGQPQHF.

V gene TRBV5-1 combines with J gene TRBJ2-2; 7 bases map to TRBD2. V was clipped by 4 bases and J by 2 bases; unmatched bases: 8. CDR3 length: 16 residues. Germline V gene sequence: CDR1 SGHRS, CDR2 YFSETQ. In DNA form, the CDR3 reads TGCGCCAGCAGCCTTTCCGGGACTACCAACACCGGGGAGCTGTTTTTT. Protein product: CASSLSGTTNTGELFF. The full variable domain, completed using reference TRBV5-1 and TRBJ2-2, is KAGVTQTPRYLIKTRGQQVTLSCSPISGHRSVSWYQQTPGQGLQFLFEYFSETQRNKGNFPGRFSGRQFSNSRSEMNVSTLELGDSALYLCASSLSGTTNTGELFFGEGSRLTVL.

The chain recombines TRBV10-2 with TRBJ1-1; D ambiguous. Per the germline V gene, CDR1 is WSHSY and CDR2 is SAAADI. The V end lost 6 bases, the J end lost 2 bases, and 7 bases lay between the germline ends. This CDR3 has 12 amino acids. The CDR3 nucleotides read TGCGCCAGCAGCAAGGTAAACACTGAAGCTTTCTTT. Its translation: CASSKVNTEAFF.

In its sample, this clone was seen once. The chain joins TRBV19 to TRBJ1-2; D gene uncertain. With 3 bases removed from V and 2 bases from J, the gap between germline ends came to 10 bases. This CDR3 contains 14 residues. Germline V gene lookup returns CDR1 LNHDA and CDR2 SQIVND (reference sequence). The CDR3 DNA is TGTGCCAGTAGTATGTTCCCGGCCAACTATGGCTACACCTTC. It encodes CASSMFPANYGYTF.

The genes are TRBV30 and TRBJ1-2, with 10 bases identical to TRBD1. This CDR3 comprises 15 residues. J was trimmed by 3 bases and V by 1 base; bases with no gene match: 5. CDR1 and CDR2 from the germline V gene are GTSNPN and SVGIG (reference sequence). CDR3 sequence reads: CAWSGDRGQDYGYTF. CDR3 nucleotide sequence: TGTGCCTGGAGTGGAGACAGGGGGCAGGACTATGGCTACACCTTC.

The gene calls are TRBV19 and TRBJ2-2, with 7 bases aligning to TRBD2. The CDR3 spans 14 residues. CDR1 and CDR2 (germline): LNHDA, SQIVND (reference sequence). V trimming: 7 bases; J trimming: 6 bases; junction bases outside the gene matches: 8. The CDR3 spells CASTRWGGPGELFF. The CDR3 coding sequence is TGTGCCAGTACCCGATGGGGGGGTCCCGGGGAGCTGTTTTTT.

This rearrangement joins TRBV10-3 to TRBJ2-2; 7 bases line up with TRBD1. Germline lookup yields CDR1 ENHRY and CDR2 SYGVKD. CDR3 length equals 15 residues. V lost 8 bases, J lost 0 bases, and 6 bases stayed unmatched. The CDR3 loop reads CAIRGTGANTGELFF. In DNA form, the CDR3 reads TGTGCCATCCGAGGAACAGGGGCGAACACCGGGGAGCTGTTTTTT.

The CDR3, as DNA: TGTGCCAGCAGTCCTGGGACTAGCGAAAACAATGAGCAGTTCTTC. Protein: CASSPGTSENNEQFF. V gene TRBV2 combines with J gene TRBJ2-1, with TRBD2 identical over 10 bases. The germline CDR1 and CDR2 sequences are SNHLY and FYNNEI. Trimming removed 5 bases from V and 5 bases from J; junction bases left unmatched: 6. This CDR3 is 15 amino acids long.

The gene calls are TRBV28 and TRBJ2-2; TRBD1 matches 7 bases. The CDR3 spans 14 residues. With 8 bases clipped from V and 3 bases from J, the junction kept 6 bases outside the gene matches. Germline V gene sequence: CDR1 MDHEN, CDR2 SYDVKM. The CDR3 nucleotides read TGTGCCAGCCGTGACGGGACAGACACCGGGGAGCTGTTTTTT. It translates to CASRDGTDTGELFF.

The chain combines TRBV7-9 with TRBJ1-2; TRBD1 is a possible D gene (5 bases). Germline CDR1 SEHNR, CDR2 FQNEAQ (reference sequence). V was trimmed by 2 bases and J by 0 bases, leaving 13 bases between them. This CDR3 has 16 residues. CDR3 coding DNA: TGTGCCAGCAGCTTAACTCAGGACAATACTAACTATGGCTACACCTTC. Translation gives CASSLTQDNTNYGYTF.

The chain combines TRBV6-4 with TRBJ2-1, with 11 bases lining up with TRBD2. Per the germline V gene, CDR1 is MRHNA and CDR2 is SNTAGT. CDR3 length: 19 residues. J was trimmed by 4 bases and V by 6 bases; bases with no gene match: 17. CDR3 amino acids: CASSLTGTSGILTYNEQFF. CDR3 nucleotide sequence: TGTGCCAGCAGCTTAACCGGGACTAGCGGCATCCTTACTTACAATGAGCAGTTCTTC.

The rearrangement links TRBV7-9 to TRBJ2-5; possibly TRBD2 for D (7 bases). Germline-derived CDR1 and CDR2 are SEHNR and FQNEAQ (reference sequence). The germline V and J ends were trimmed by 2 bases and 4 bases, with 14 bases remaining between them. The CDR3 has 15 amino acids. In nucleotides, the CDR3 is TGTGCCAGCAGCTTAAGTGGGGGGGCTTTAGAGACCCAGTACTTC. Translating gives CASSLSGGALETQYF. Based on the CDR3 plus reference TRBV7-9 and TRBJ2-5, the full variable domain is DTGVSQNPRHKITKRGQNVTFRCDPISEHNRLYWYRQTLGQGPEFLTYFQNEAQLEKSRLLSDRFSAERPKGSFSTLEIQRTEQGDSAMYLCASSLSGGALETQYFGPGTRLLVL.

The CDR3 loop reads CASSLDTSNYGYTF. The CDR3 region has the DNA TGTGCCAGCAGCCTTGACACCTCTAACTATGGCTACACCTTC. This chain joins TRBV11-1 and TRBJ1-2; D unclear. V lost 5 bases and J 0 bases, leaving 10 bases between the germline ends. The CDR3 spans 14 residues. CDR1 is SGHAT, CDR2 FQDESV, per germline (reference sequence).

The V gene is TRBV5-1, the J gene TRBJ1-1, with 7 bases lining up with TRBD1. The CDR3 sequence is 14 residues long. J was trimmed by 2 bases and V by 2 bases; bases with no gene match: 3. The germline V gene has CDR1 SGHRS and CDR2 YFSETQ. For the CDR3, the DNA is TGCGCCAGCAGCTTACGACAGGGAAACACTGAAGCTTTCTTT. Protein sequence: CASSLRQGNTEAFF.

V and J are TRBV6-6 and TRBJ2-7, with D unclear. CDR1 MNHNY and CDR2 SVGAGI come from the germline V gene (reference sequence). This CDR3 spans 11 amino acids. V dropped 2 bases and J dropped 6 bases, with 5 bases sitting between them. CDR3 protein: CASSYMFEQYF. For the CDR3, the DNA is TGTGCCAGCAGTTACATGTTCGAGCAGTACTTC.

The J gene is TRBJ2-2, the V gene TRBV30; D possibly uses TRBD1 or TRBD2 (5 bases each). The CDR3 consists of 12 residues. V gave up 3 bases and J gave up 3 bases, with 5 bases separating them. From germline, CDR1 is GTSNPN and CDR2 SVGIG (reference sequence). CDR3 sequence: CAWRGDTGELFF. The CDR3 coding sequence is TGTGCCTGGAGGGGGGACACCGGGGAGCTGTTTTTT.

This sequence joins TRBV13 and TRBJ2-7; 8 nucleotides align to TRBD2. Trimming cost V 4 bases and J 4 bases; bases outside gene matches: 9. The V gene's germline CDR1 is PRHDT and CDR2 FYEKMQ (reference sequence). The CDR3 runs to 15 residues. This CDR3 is CASSSSGTSSYEQYF. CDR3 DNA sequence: TGTGCCAGCAGCTCGTCCGGGACTAGTTCGTACGAGCAGTACTTC.

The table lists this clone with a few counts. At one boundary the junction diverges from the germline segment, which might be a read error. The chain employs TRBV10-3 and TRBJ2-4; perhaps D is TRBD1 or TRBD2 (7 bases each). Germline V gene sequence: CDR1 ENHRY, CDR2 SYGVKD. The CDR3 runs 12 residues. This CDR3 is CAISDRGRGFDF. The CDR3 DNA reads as TGTGCCATCAGTGATAGGGGGCGGGGGTTTGACTTC.